A selection of T cell receptor beta chains follows, all from one sample in a study of T-cell memory formation after mild COVID-19. MiXCR, applied by TCRdb to the 5' RACE reads, yields one record per CDR3 protein. The repertoire holds more than 350,000 distinct CDR3 sequences, with over 20% as singletons. The sample comprised PBMCs or a T cell subset sorted from them (not recorded which). The receptor source for this set is an adult woman who had mild COVID-19 (a few samples of this study predate the infection). Cell type and time point are not known. CDR3s include the opening cysteine and the closing phenylalanine or tryptophan. A D gene is named only where the DNA matches it firmly. Some rows have no size entry. The others give once, few or many, or a class for an expanded clone.

CDR3 protein | CDR3 DNA | D gene | clone size | CDR3 length | J gene | V gene
CASSFQGGTYEQYF | TGTGCCAGCAGTTTCCAGGGGGGAACCTACGAGCAGTACTTC | - | few | 14 | TRBJ2-7 | TRBV28
CASSQFQGVAGARSHNEQFF | TGTGCCAGCAGCCAATTCCAGGGGGTAGCGGGGGCCCGATCTCACAATGAGCAGTTCTTC | TRBD2 | many | 20 | TRBJ2-1 | TRBV14
CASSVGVGSGELFF | TGTGCCAGCAGCGTAGGGGTCGGTTCCGGGGAGCTGTTTTTT | - | few | 14 | TRBJ2-2 | TRBV9
CASSTRGGVRGSNTEAFF | TGTGCCAGCAGCACCAGAGGAGGGGTACGGGGCTCGAACACTGAAGCTTTCTTT | - | - | 18 | TRBJ1-1 | TRBV7-2
CASRTGTGLREQYF | TGTGCCAGTAGAACCGGGACAGGGTTGAGGGAGCAGTACTTC | TRBD1 | - | 14 | TRBJ2-7 | TRBV19
CASSLRDRATGELFF | TGCGCCAGCAGCTTAAGGGACAGGGCGACCGGGGAGCTGTTTTTT | TRBD1 | many | 15 | TRBJ2-2 | TRBV5-1
CSARGLVEQFF | TGCAGTGCTAGAGGACTAGTTGAGCAGTTCTTC | - | few | 11 | TRBJ2-1 | TRBV20-1
CASSLVVRAGGTYEQYF | TGCGCCAGCAGCTTGGTCGTACGGGCAGGGGGGACCTACGAGCAGTACTTC | - | few | 17 | TRBJ2-7 | TRBV5-1
CSARLGAFNAEAFF | TGCAGTGCTAGATTAGGGGCCTTTAACGCTGAAGCTTTCTTT | - | - | 14 | TRBJ1-1 | TRBV20-1
CSASTGGVYNSPLHF | TGCAGTGCTAGTACCGGGGGCGTCTATAATTCACCCCTCCACTTT | - | - | 15 | TRBJ1-6 | TRBV20-1
CSAGTDYGYTF | TGCAGTGCCGGGACAGACTATGGCTACACCTTC | TRBD1 | few | 11 | TRBJ1-2 | TRBV20-1
CASSLALTGTGSYEQYF | TGTGCCAGCAGCTTAGCGCTCACCGGGACAGGGTCGTACGAGCAGTACTTC | TRBD1 | - | 17 | TRBJ2-7 | TRBV7-6
CASSYSMGRYEQYF | TGTGCCAGCAGTTACTCGATGGGCCGCTACGAGCAGTACTTC | - | - | 14 | TRBJ2-7 | TRBV6-6
CAISLSQGSYNEQFF | TGTGCCATCAGTTTAAGTCAGGGCTCCTACAATGAGCAGTTCTTC | - | - | 15 | TRBJ2-1 | TRBV12-3/TRBV12-4
CASSPKDRGLRYEQYF | TGTGCCAGCAGCCCGAAGGACAGGGGGCTACGTTACGAGCAGTACTTC | TRBD1 | few | 16 | TRBJ2-7 | TRBV7-9
CASMTAGGDEQFF | TGCGCCAGCATGACGGCGGGAGGGGATGAGCAGTTCTTC | TRBD2 | many | 13 | TRBJ2-1 | TRBV5-1
CASSQDLARSGEQYF | TGCGCCAGCAGCCAAGATTTGGCACGGAGTGGCGAGCAGTACTTC | - | - | 15 | TRBJ2-7 | TRBV4-1
CASSLVGDLNYGYTF | TGTGCCAGCAGCTTAGTCGGGGATCTTAACTATGGCTACACCTTC | - | few | 15 | TRBJ1-2 | TRBV7-9
CASRTAGQFYGYTF | TGTGCCAGCAGGACAGCGGGACAGTTCTATGGCTACACCTTC | TRBD1 | - | 14 | TRBJ1-2 | TRBV6-2/TRBV6-3
CASSSGGGQGLVYGYTF | TGCGCCAGCAGCTCGGGGGGTGGACAGGGTCTGGTCTATGGCTACACCTTC | TRBD1 | - | 17 | TRBJ1-2 | TRBV5-1
CATSDTREIDTQYF | TGTGCCACCAGTGATACCAGGGAGATAGATACGCAGTATTTT | - | few | 14 | TRBJ2-3 | TRBV24-1
CASSQTPGQVFLYGYTF | TGCGCCAGCAGCCAAACACCGGGACAGGTCTTTCTCTATGGCTACACCTTC | TRBD1 | - | 17 | TRBJ1-2 | TRBV4-1
CASSIRDRGSEAFF | TGTGCCAGCAGCATCCGGGACAGGGGTTCTGAAGCTTTCTTT | TRBD1 | few | 14 | TRBJ1-1 | TRBV7-8
CASSLGGYSGNTIYF | TGTGCCAGCAGCTTAGGGGGTTACTCTGGAAACACCATATATTTT | - | few | 15 | TRBJ1-3 | TRBV13
CASSFPTGRLYDYEQYF | TGTGCCAGCAGCTTTCCGACAGGACGACTTTATGACTACGAGCAGTACTTC | - | - | 17 | TRBJ2-7 | TRBV7-9
CASSLGRGLSSYEQYF | TGCGCCAGCAGCTTGGGCCGGGGACTGAGCTCCTACGAGCAGTACTTC | - | - | 16 | TRBJ2-7 | TRBV5-1
CSVEDNFYGYTF | TGCAGCGTTGAAGATAACTTCTATGGCTACACCTTC | - | few | 12 | TRBJ1-2 | TRBV29-1
CASSPLLARTSYEQYF | TGTGCCAGCAGCCCACTGCTAGCCCGAACCTCCTACGAGCAGTACTTC | - | few | 16 | TRBJ2-7 | TRBV7-8
CASRRTGVGEQYF | TGTGCCAGCAGACGAACGGGGGTTGGTGAGCAGTACTTC | - | few | 13 | TRBJ2-7 | TRBV27
CASSLGADRVQTQYF | TGTGCCAGCAGCTTGGGGGCGGACAGGGTCCAGACCCAGTACTTC | TRBD1 | - | 15 | TRBJ2-5 | TRBV7-2
CSASRRLAQETQYF | TGCAGTGCTAGTCGACGTCTAGCGCAAGAGACCCAGTACTTC | - | - | 14 | TRBJ2-5 | TRBV20-1